Following are 32 T cell receptor beta chains from one sample sequenced in a study of cytomegalovirus exposure and HLA in healthy donors. It was with 60 Vbeta and 13 Jbeta primers that the PCR ran. Sequenced by immunoSEQ multiplex PCR; TCRdb stores in-frame clones only, minus some. The sample contains over 30,000 clones, about 70% of which appear only once. The sample was PBMCs. Receptor source: a man in his forties or fifties in good health and CMV-seropositive.

The V and J genes are TRBV6-6 and TRBJ2-3; 7 positions agree with TRBD1. This CDR3 spans 14 amino acids. Germline V gene sequence: CDR1 MNHNY, CDR2 SVGAGI (reference sequence). J lost 0 bases, V lost 10 bases, and 7 bases had no gene match. For the CDR3, the DNA is TGTGCCACCGCTGGGACAGCAAGCACAGATACGCAGTATTTT. This translates into CATAGTASTDTQYF.

The chain recombines TRBV2 with TRBJ1-5; 12 bases are shared with TRBD1. With 4 bases clipped from V and 5 bases from J, the junction kept 6 bases outside the gene matches. The CDR3 is 16 residues long. Germline V gives CDR1 SNHLY, CDR2 FYNNEI. The CDR3 nucleotides read TGTGCCAGCAGTGGGGGGACAGGGGGCTTAGATCAGCCCCAGCATTTT. As protein: CASSGGTGGLDQPQHF.

This clone has just one count. The chain recombines TRBV10-3 with TRBJ1-6; 9 positions agree with TRBD1. The V segment lost 8 bases and the J segment 5 bases; nucleotides outside the gene matches: 7. This CDR3 region has 15 residues. In germline, CDR1 is ENHRY, CDR2 SYGVKD. In DNA form, the CDR3 reads TGTGCCATCCCGCAACGGACAGGGGATAATTCACCCCTCCACTTT. This gives the protein CAIPQRTGDNSPLHF.

This clone was detected a few times. The chain couples TRBV28 to TRBJ2-2; TRBD1 agrees at 10 bases. This CDR3 comprises 15 residues. J gave up 6 bases and V 7 bases, and 8 bases lay outside the gene matches. CDR1 MDHEN and CDR2 SYDVKM come from the germline V gene. CDR3 residues: CASIHRTGGPGELFF. In DNA, the CDR3 is TGTGCCAGCATCCATCGGACAGGGGGACCCGGGGAGCTGTTTTTT.

This clone came up once. The chain links TRBV4-2 to TRBJ2-1, with 11 positions matching TRBD2. V trimming: 0 bases; J trimming: 7 bases; junction bases outside the gene matches: 5. The CDR3 extends over 16 amino acids. The germline gives CDR1 LGHNA, CDR2 YNFKEQ. This CDR3 reads CASSQDSGGEVNEQFF. In DNA form, the CDR3 reads TGTGCCAGCAGCCAAGATAGCGGGGGGGAAGTAAATGAGCAGTTCTTC.

This clone was counted a single time. The V gene is TRBV4-1, the J gene TRBJ2-1; D unclear. V lost 0 bases to trimming and J lost 5 bases, with 17 bases between them. The CDR3 runs 17 residues. Germline assignment: CDR1 MGHRA and CDR2 YSYEKL. This CDR3 reads CASSQDIRMNVDNEQFF. CDR3 DNA sequence: TGCGCCAGCAGCCAAGATATCAGGATGAACGTAGACAATGAGCAGTTCTTC.

This chain connects TRBV28 to TRBJ1-2; a weak D match, TRBD1 (5 bases). This CDR3 has 13 residues. V lost 7 bases and J lost 8, with 17 bases in between. Germline lookup yields CDR1 MDHEN and CDR2 SYDVKM. The CDR3 sequence is CASIPPKGQGYTF. The CDR3 DNA reads as TGTGCCAGCATCCCGCCGAAGGGGCAGGGCTACACCTTC.

The gene calls are TRBV10-3 and TRBJ2-4; D is uncertain. The CDR3 runs to 13 residues. Germline CDR1 reads ENHRY; CDR2 reads SYGVKD. The V end was cut by 8 bases, the J end by 3 bases, with 11 bases between. The CDR3: CAIDTEGKNIQYF. The CDR3 bases are TGTGCCATCGATACAGAAGGCAAAAACATTCAGTACTTC.

The CDR3 region has the DNA TGTGCCGTAGGACAGGCTTATAATTCACCCCTCCACTTT. Translating gives CAVGQAYNSPLHF. V and J are TRBV10-3 and TRBJ1-6, with 7 bases lining up with TRBD1. The germline CDR1 and CDR2 sequences are ENHRY and SYGVKD. V dropped 11 bases and J dropped 4; count of bases not matched to a gene: 5. This CDR3 comprises 13 residues.

The chain has TRBV27 and TRBJ2-1; a possible D gene is TRBD2 (5 bases). V dropped 2 bases and J dropped 10 bases, with 12 bases sitting between them. The CDR3 spans 13 residues. Germline V gene data show CDR1 as MNHEY and CDR2 as SMNVEV (reference sequence). CDR3 sequence: CASSLSPPGEQFF. CDR3 bases: TGTGCCAGCAGTTTAAGTCCTCCGGGGGAGCAGTTCTTC.

The J gene is TRBJ1-1, the V gene TRBV11-3; 12 bases match TRBD1. After removal of 0 bases from V and 5 bases from J, the junction contained 4 bases not matched to a gene. CDR1 and CDR2 from the germline V gene are SGHNT and YENEEA. CDR3 size: 16 residues. In nucleotides, the CDR3 is TGTGCCAGCAGCTTAGAGGGGACAGGGGGCAGGACTGAAGCTTTCTTT. Protein sequence: CASSLEGTGGRTEAFF.

The rearrangement uses TRBV2 and TRBJ1-5; possibly TRBD1 for D (6 bases). The CDR3 has 13 amino acids. Looked up from germline, CDR1 is SNHLY and CDR2 is FYNNEI. The V end was cut by 7 bases, the J end by 1 base, with 8 bases between. CDR3 region: CASNRDSNQPQHF. The CDR3 nucleotides read TGTGCCAGCAACAGGGACAGCAATCAGCCCCAGCATTTT. The full variable domain, its missing parts supplied by reference TRBV2 and TRBJ1-5, is EPEVTQTPSHQVTQMGQEVILRCVPISNHLYFYWYRQILGQKVEFLVSFYNNEISEKSEIFDDQFSVERPDGSNFTLKIRSTKLEDSAMYFCASNRDSNQPQHFGDGTRLSIL.

V and J are TRBV2 and TRBJ1-5, with 9 positions matching TRBD1. Trimming cost V 5 bases and J 2 bases; bases outside gene matches: 4. The CDR3 sequence is 15 residues long. The V gene's germline CDR1 is SNHLY and CDR2 FYNNEI. DNA of the CDR3: TGTGCCAGCAGTCCCGACAGGGGGGGCAATCAGCCCCAGCATTTT. It codes for CASSPDRGGNQPQHF.

The V and J genes are TRBV29-1 and TRBJ1-2, with TRBD1 matching 10 bases. The CDR3 runs to 13 residues. V shed 2 bases and J 5 bases; nucleotides not matched to a gene: 2. Germline values: CDR1 SQVTM, CDR2 ANQGSEA. Here the CDR3 reads CSVERDRGYGYTF. The CDR3 DNA reads as TGCAGCGTTGAACGGGACAGGGGATATGGCTACACCTTC.

This chain links TRBV28 with TRBJ2-1; no reliable D call. Germline CDR1 reads MDHEN; CDR2 reads SYDVKM. V lost 5 bases and J 6 bases, leaving 5 bases between the germline ends. The CDR3 is 11 amino acids. The CDR3, as DNA: TGTGCCAGCAGTCCGCGCAATGAGCAGTTCTTC. Amino acid sequence: CASSPRNEQFF.

The chain links TRBV27 to TRBJ1-1, with 8 bases fitting TRBD1. The junction had 9 bases not matched to a gene; V was cut back by 2 bases and J by 7 bases. Germline assignment: CDR1 MNHEY and CDR2 SMNVEV (reference sequence). The CDR3 is 15 residues long. As DNA, the CDR3 is TGTGCCAGCAGTTTAGTTGGACAGGGTTTAATTGAAGCTTTCTTT. Translated: CASSLVGQGLIEAFF.

The chain links TRBV9 to TRBJ1-1, with a weak D call TRBD1 (5 bases). CDR1 is SGDLS and CDR2 is YYNGEE in the germline V gene. V was clipped by 7 bases and J by 1 base, with 14 bases between them. The CDR3 contains 14 residues. CDR3 sequence: CASARGVGNTEAFF. DNA of the CDR3: TGTGCCAGCGCCCGGGGGGTGGGGAACACTGAAGCTTTCTTT.

The CDR3 region is CASSLADWTENTEAFF. CDR3 bases: TGTGCCAGCAGCTTAGCTGATTGGACTGAGAACACTGAAGCTTTCTTT. The chain recombines TRBV7-6 with TRBJ1-1; D not certain. The length of the CDR3 is 16 residues. V was pared by 0 bases and J by 1 base, with 12 bases between. Germline V gene lookup returns CDR1 SGHVS and CDR2 FNYEAQ.

The chain recombines TRBV27 with TRBJ1-4; TRBD1 might be the D (5 bases). V was cut by 5 bases and J by 4 bases, with 14 bases left in between. The germline V gene encodes CDR1 MNHEY and CDR2 SMNVEV (reference sequence). The CDR3 runs 15 residues. CDR3 bases: TGTGCCAGCAGTCGTATGGGGCAGCTTAATGAAAAACTGTTTTTT. Translated: CASSRMGQLNEKLFF.

A single count supports this clone. V gene TRBV2 combines with J gene TRBJ2-5, with TRBD2 identical over 9 bases. CDR1 and CDR2 (germline): SNHLY, FYNNEI. The CDR3 spans 16 residues. Trimming removed 5 bases from V and 2 bases from J; junction bases left unmatched: 9. The CDR3 DNA reads TGTGCCAGCAGTCGAGCGGGGGGCATCTCGCAAGAGACCCAGTACTTC. Protein: CASSRAGGISQETQYF. Filled out from reference TRBV2 and TRBJ2-5, the complete variable domain reads EPEVTQTPSHQVTQMGQEVILRCVPISNHLYFYWYRQILGQKVEFLVSFYNNEISEKSEIFDDQFSVERPDGSNFTLKIRSTKLEDSAMYFCASSRAGGISQETQYFGPGTRLLVL.

Worth noting for this clone: Other DNA sequences of this sample code for an identical CDR3. The chain combines TRBV20-1 with TRBJ2-2; D perhaps matches TRBD2 (6 bases). The CDR3 length is 11 residues. Germline V CDR1 and CDR2: DFQATT, SNEGSKA (reference sequence). V was pared by 6 bases and J by 7 bases, with 9 bases between. The CDR3 region is CSAGGGGELFF. CDR3 nucleotide sequence: TGCAGTGCGGGGGGTGGCGGGGAGCTGTTTTTT.

The chain carries TRBV5-4 and TRBJ1-6; tentatively, D is TRBD1 (6 bases). Trimming cost V 3 bases and J 4 bases, with 11 bases left between them. The germline gives CDR1 SGHNT, CDR2 YYREEE (reference sequence). This CDR3 region has 15 residues. CDR3 sequence reads: CASSSQTGYNSPLHF. As DNA, the CDR3 is TGTGCCAGCAGCTCGCAAACAGGGTATAATTCACCCCTCCACTTT.

The J gene is TRBJ2-3, the V gene TRBV13; 9 positions match TRBD2. V trimming: 4 bases; J trimming: 3 bases; junction bases outside the gene matches: 5. CDR1 is PRHDT and CDR2 is FYEKMQ in the germline V gene (reference sequence). The CDR3 covers 15 residues. The CDR3 loop reads CASSWRGGITDTQYF. The DNA for the CDR3 is TGTGCCAGCAGCTGGCGGGGGGGGATAACAGATACGCAGTATTTT.

J is TRBJ2-5 and V is TRBV27, with TRBD2 matching over 8 bases. The length of the CDR3 is 15 residues. The germline V gene has CDR1 MNHEY and CDR2 SMNVEV (reference sequence). The J segment lost 5 bases and the V segment lost 5 bases, leaving 10 bases of the junction unmatched. CDR3 nucleotides: TGTGCCAGCAGTCCTCTGCGGGGGGCAGGGGAGACCCAGTACTTC. Its translation: CASSPLRGAGETQYF.

This clone turned up a few times. The chain recombines TRBV6-1 with TRBJ1-1; TRBD1 aligns across 7 bases. The CDR3 is made up of 15 amino acids. Germline CDR1 MNHNS, CDR2 SASEGT. The V and J ends lost 2 bases and 1 base, in that order; junction bases with no gene match: 4. CDR3 loop: CASSEFTGANTEAFF. The CDR3 nucleotides are TGTGCCAGCAGTGAATTCACAGGGGCGAACACTGAAGCTTTCTTT.

DNA for the CDR3: TGTGCCTTAGGACAGGCGGACACTGAAGCTTTCTTT. Its protein is CALGQADTEAFF. This chain connects TRBV6-6 to TRBJ1-1; 7 nucleotides align to TRBD1. Germline CDR1 MNHNY, CDR2 SVGAGI (reference sequence). CDR3 length equals 12 residues. V was pared by 11 bases and J by 3 bases, with 6 bases of the junction left unmatched.

The chain employs TRBV27 and TRBJ2-1; D is unresolved. Germline V gene sequence: CDR1 MNHEY, CDR2 SMNVEV (reference sequence). The CDR3 extends over 15 amino acids. Trimming cost V 10 bases and J 8 bases, with 24 bases left between them. The CDR3 spells CATPPSRFPCDEQFF. As DNA, the CDR3 is TGTGCCACCCCTCCGAGCAGGTTCCCATGTGATGAGCAGTTCTTC.

CDR3 sequence reads: CASSAPGQGAHEQFF. CDR3 nucleotides: TGTGCCAGCAGCGCCCCGGGACAGGGGGCTCATGAGCAGTTCTTC. V gene TRBV5-4 combines with J gene TRBJ2-1, with TRBD1 matching 12 bases. Germline V gene data show CDR1 as SGHNT and CDR2 as YYREEE (reference sequence). CDR3 size: 15 residues. The V segment lost 4 bases and the J segment 8 bases; nucleotides outside the gene matches: 7.

The V gene is TRBV6-5, the J gene TRBJ1-2; D is perhaps TRBD1 (6 bases). This CDR3 spans 13 amino acids. Per germline, CDR1 MNHEY and CDR2 SVGAGI. V was cut by 5 bases and J by 6 bases, with 13 bases left in between. The CDR3 region has the DNA TGTGCCAGCAGTCTCCGCACAGGGAATGGCTACACCTTC. This encodes CASSLRTGNGYTF.

The rearrangement joins TRBV5-1 to TRBJ1-1; 10 positions agree with TRBD1. This CDR3 is 16 amino acids long. V lost 0 bases and J lost 5; bases outside the gene matches: 7. The V gene's germline CDR1 is SGHRS and CDR2 YFSETQ. The CDR3 sequence: CASSLVTGGHGTEAFF. In DNA form, the CDR3 reads TGCGCCAGCAGCTTGGTGACAGGGGGCCACGGTACTGAAGCTTTCTTT.

The CDR3 reads CASRSPGGLGGGSYEQYF. CDR3 coding DNA: TGTGCCAGCAGGTCCCCGGGGGGACTAGGAGGGGGCTCCTACGAGCAGTACTTC. The chain recombines TRBV27 with TRBJ2-7; 8 bases are a match to TRBD2. Trimming removed 6 bases from V and 0 bases from J; junction bases left unmatched: 16. Germline V lookup: CDR1 MNHEY, CDR2 SMNVEV (reference sequence). The CDR3 sequence is 18 residues long.

The chain is built from TRBV14 and TRBJ2-2, with D possibly being TRBD1 (6 bases). Trimming took 6 bases from V and 4 from J, leaving 15 bases between them. Germline lookup yields CDR1 SGHDN and CDR2 FVKESK. The CDR3 consists of 15 residues. Written as DNA, the CDR3 is TGTGCCAGCAGTCGGACAGCCGGAAGCACCGGGGAGCTGTTTTTT. The encoded protein is CASSRTAGSTGELFF.